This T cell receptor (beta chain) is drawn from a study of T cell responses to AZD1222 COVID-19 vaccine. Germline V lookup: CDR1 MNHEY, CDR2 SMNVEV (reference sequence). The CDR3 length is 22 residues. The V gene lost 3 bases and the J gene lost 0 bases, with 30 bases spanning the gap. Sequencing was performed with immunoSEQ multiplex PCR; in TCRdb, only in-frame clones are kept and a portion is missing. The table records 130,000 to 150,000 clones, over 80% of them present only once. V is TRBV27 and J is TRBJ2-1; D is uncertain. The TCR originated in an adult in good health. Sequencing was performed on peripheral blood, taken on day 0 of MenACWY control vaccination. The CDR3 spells CASSFKTVGREKRYSSYNEQFF. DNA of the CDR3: TGTGCCAGCAGTTTTAAAACAGTTGGCAGAGAAAAAAGATACAGCTCCTACAATGAGCAGTTCTTC.